This paragraph covers one T cell receptor (beta chain) sequence. This sample is drawn from a study of blood T cell repertoires in COVID-19. Whole-study context: From the United States, Italy and Spain came samples of acute and convalescent COVID-19. PBMCs, B-cell-depleted T cells, or T cells were the source of the cDNA or gDNA that made up the material.

Produced via immunoSEQ multiplex PCR; TCRdb's table is partial and in-frame only. The sample shows some 150,000 clones, 65% to 80% of them seen only once. The V end lost 2 bases, the J end lost 6 bases, and 11 bases lay between the germline ends. Per the germline V gene, CDR1 is MDHEN and CDR2 is SYDVKM. The CDR3 contains 14 residues. The sequenced material came from peripheral blood. J is TRBJ1-5 and V is TRBV28, with D unclear. The TCR comes from a man aged 55-75 years with acute or convalescent COVID-19. CDR3 in DNA: TGTGCCAGCAGTTTACCGGGAGGAGCTCAGCCCCAGCATTTT. Amino acid sequence: CASSLPGGAQPQHF.